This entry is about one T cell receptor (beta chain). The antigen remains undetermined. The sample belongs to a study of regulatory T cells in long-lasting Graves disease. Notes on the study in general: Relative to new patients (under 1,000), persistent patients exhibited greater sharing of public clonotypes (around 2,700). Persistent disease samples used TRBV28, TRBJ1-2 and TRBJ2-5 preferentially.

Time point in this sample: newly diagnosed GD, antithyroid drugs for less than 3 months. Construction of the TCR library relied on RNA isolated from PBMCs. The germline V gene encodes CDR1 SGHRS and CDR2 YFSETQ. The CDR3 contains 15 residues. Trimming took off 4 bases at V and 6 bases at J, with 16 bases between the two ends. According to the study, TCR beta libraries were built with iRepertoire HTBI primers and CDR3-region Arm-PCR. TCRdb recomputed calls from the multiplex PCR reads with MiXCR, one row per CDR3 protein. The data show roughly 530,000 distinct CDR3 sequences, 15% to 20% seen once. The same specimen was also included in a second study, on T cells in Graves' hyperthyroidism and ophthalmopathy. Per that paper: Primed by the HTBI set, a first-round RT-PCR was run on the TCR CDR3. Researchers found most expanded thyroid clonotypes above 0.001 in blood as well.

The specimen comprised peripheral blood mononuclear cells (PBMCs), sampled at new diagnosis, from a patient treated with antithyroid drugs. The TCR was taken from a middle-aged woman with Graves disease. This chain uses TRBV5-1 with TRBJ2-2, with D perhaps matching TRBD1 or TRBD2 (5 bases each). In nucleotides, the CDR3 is TGCGCCAGCAGCCCGGATTCCGGGGCCCCCGGGGAGCTGTTTTTT. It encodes CASSPDSGAPGELFF.